The sequence of this T cell receptor (beta chain) was determined in a study of T cell repertoires in cytomegalovirus infection. Study-wide background: CMV infection together with matching HLA type was indicated by public TCR beta signatures.

This clonotype was seen a handful of times. Its antigen is unidentified. In TCRdb, the reads were re-called with MiXCR into one record per CDR3 protein. This sample yields approximately 130,000 distinct CDR3 sequences, of which 20% to 30% are seen a single time; 30% to 35% belongs to the top ten. The CDR3 runs to 15 residues. The V and J ends lost 6 bases and 5 bases, in that order; junction bases with no gene match: 7. The germline gives CDR1 SGHAT, CDR2 FQNNGV. The sequenced sample was PBMCs, sequenced either directly or after in vitro stimulation (not recorded which). The clonotype was recovered from a human donor in good health (CMV status not recorded). Some clones in this sample may be carry-over from other donors' samples. The V call is TRBV11-2, the J call TRBJ2-1; 10 positions agree with TRBD2. The DNA for the CDR3 is TGTGCCAGCAGGGAACTAGCGGGGAAAGACAATGAGCAGTTCTTC. This sequence encodes CASRELAGKDNEQFF.